This T cell receptor beta chain came from a study of blood T cells in healthy people across ages. Across the study: Per every two T cells, about one barcoded beta molecule was captured by template switching.

Study-level findings and limits: There was no known CMV status for donors, so expanded clonotype changes were possibly confounded.

A J-beta primer mix and a sample-barcoded 5' primer were used in a second PCR of about 7 to 12 cycles. Each TCR beta cDNA got a 12-nucleotide random molecular identifier. One entry per CDR3 protein, called by TCRdb with MiXCR from the 5' RACE reads. The sample has approximately 1,000,000 distinct CDR3 sequences, around two fifths seen once. CDR3 length equals 15 residues. Trimming took 2 bases from V and 5 from J; bases not matched to a gene: 5. CDR1 and CDR2 from the germline V gene are MNHEY and SVGAGI. Remarks on this clonotype: Its antigen remains unidentified.

The receptor's source is a man aged 18 to 35 in good health. The chain uses TRBV6-5 and TRBJ1-2; 10 positions match TRBD1. Sequencing was carried out using blood. CDR3 region: CASSYRGTGAYGYTF. CDR3 sequence (DNA): TGTGCCAGCAGTTACAGAGGGACAGGGGCATATGGCTACACCTTC.